This TCR beta chain came from a study of shared clonotypes between healthy human individuals. V was trimmed by 2 bases and J by 7 bases, leaving 12 bases between them. The CDR3 has 14 residues. From germline, CDR1 is MNHEY and CDR2 SVGAGI. Repertoires were generated with immunoSEQ multiplex PCR, while TCRdb's copy carries only in-frame clones and drops some. The sample lists around 2.1 million clones, about 93% seen once, with about 1.8% in the top ten. This clone was counted a single time. The same CDR3 is also encoded by other DNA sequences in this sample. Naive CD8 isolation took CD45RO-negative cells positively selected for CCR7 and excluded terminally differentiated effector memory CD45RA+ cells.

Sequencing was carried out using naive CD8+ T cells from PBMCs. This rearrangement joins TRBV6-5 to TRBJ1-5; D is ambiguous. This sequence originates from a man aged 18 to 35 in good health. Some clones in this sample may be carry-over from other donors' samples. As DNA, the CDR3 is TGTGCCAGCAGTTACAGGGAAGGTGACCAGCCCCAGCATTTT. Translation gives CASSYREGDQPQHF.